Listed below are T cell receptor beta chains from one sample, sequenced in a study of response to subunit inactivated influenza vaccine. A single record per CDR3 protein comes from TCRdb applying MiXCR to the RT-PCR reads. The sample lists hundreds of thousands of distinct CDR3 sequences; 6% to 9% were seen once. The sequenced sample was PBMCs from blood, obtained around 25 months after vaccination. All receptors come from a man between 50 and 75 years old who received an inactivated influenza vaccine. Each CDR3 is given with its conserved first and last residue. The D gene is left open where the match is weak. Only some rows state a clone size, as once, few, many or a class for expanded clones.

J gene | clone size | V gene | D gene | CDR3 protein | CDR3 DNA
TRBJ2-5 | few | TRBV9 | NA | CASSATRVQATQYF | TGTGCCAGCAGCGCCACACGAGTCCAAGCGACCCAGTACTTC
TRBJ2-7 | few | TRBV7-2 | TRBD2 | CASSLQLAGAYEQYF | TGTGCCAGCAGCTTACAGTTAGCGGGAGCTTACGAGCAGTACTTC
TRBJ1-5 | NA | TRBV28 | NA | CASSTGRPRNQPQHF | TGTGCCAGCAGTACAGGTCGCCCTCGAAATCAGCCCCAGCATTTT
TRBJ1-5 | few | TRBV20-1 | NA | CSASPPGPANQPQHF | TGCAGTGCCAGCCCACCCGGTCCGGCCAATCAGCCCCAGCATTTT
TRBJ2-3 | NA | TRBV20-1 | TRBD2 | CSAKTSGGAGDTQYF | TGCAGTGCTAAGACTAGCGGGGGGGCAGGAGATACGCAGTATTTT
TRBJ1-2 | NA | TRBV15 | NA | CATSNRAHMQGISYTF | TGTGCCACCAGTAACCGGGCCCATATGCAAGGAATCTCGTACACCTTC
TRBJ1-5 | many | TRBV28 | NA | CASSQRGMGNQPQHF | TGTGCCAGCAGCCAGCGGGGGATGGGCAATCAGCCCCAGCATTTT
TRBJ2-7 | NA | TRBV4-3 | NA | CASSRTTGSFTYEQYF | TGCGCCAGCAGCCGCACGACAGGAAGCTTTACCTACGAGCAGTACTTC
TRBJ2-3 | many | TRBV2 | TRBD2 | CASSEGHDSRTSGSTDTQYF | TGTGCCAGCAGTGAAGGACATGACTCGAGGACTAGCGGGAGCACAGATACGCAGTATTTT
TRBJ2-5 | few | TRBV7-8 | NA | CAGASYQETQYF | TGTGCCGGGGCATCGTACCAAGAGACCCAGTACTTC
TRBJ1-4 | few | TRBV12-3/TRBV12-4 | TRBD1 | CASGRDRATNEKLFF | TGTGCCAGCGGCCGGGACAGGGCAACTAATGAAAAACTGTTTTTT
TRBJ2-7 | few | TRBV5-4 | TRBD1 | CASSATVRDSSYEQYF | TGTGCCAGCAGCGCAACGGTCCGGGACAGCTCCTACGAGCAGTACTTC
TRBJ2-5 | few | TRBV13 | NA | CASSPRDSGSDETQYF | TGTGCCAGCAGCCCTCGGGACTCCGGTTCAGACGAGACCCAGTACTTC
TRBJ1-2 | few | TRBV28 | TRBD1 | CASSPLGTAARLPGGYGYTF | TGTGCCAGCAGTCCACTTGGGACAGCTGCACGACTTCCAGGCGGCTATGGCTACACCTTC
TRBJ2-1 | many | TRBV12-3/TRBV12-4 | TRBD1 | CASSLNRGLYNEQFF | TGTGCCAGCAGTTTGAACAGGGGGCTCTACAATGAGCAGTTCTTC
TRBJ2-2 | few | TRBV24-1 | NA | CATSDSAWGFGELFF | TGTGCCACCAGTGACTCCGCATGGGGGTTCGGGGAGCTGTTTTTT
TRBJ2-5 | NA | TRBV15 | NA | CATSTEAAETQYF | TGTGCCACCAGCACCGAGGCAGCAGAGACCCAGTACTTC
TRBJ2-4 | NA | TRBV6-2/TRBV6-3 | TRBD2 | CASSPRIAGGPDIQYF | TGTGCCAGCAGCCCCCGGATAGCGGGAGGGCCAGACATTCAGTACTTC
TRBJ1-1 | few | TRBV29-1 | NA | CSVESNQNTEAFF | TGCAGCGTCGAAAGCAACCAGAACACTGAAGCTTTCTTT
TRBJ2-3 | many | TRBV5-1 | NA | CASSLTGIPDTQYF | TGCGCCAGCAGCTTAACAGGGATCCCAGATACGCAGTATTTT
TRBJ2-1 | NA | TRBV18 | NA | CASSPSNEQFF | TGTGCCAGCTCACCATCCAATGAGCAGTTCTTC
TRBJ2-4 | NA | TRBV20-1 | TRBD2 | CRVELAGGIAKNIQYF | TGCAGGGTGGAACTAGCGGGGGGAATAGCCAAAAACATTCAGTACTTC
TRBJ2-2 | many | TRBV15 | NA | CATRYNGELFF | TGTGCCACCAGGTACAACGGGGAGCTGTTTTTT
TRBJ2-1 | NA | TRBV10-2 | NA | CASSEAGSYNEQFF | TGCGCCAGCAGTGAGGCGGGGTCCTACAATGAGCAGTTCTTC
TRBJ2-7 | many | TRBV18 | NA | CASSTLDAYEQYF | TGTGCCAGCTCAACTCTAGACGCATACGAGCAGTACTTC
TRBJ2-7 | NA | TRBV4-3 | NA | CASSQRTGTGEQYF | TGCGCCAGCAGCCAGCGGACTGGGACGGGCGAGCAGTACTTC
TRBJ2-3 | NA | TRBV29-1 | TRBD2 | CSVGTSELDTQYF | TGCAGCGTTGGGACTAGCGAGTTAGATACGCAGTATTTT
TRBJ1-6 | many | TRBV4-3 | NA | CASSQDLPAYNSPLHF | TGCGCCAGCAGCCAAGACTTGCCCGCCTATAATTCACCCCTCCACTTT
TRBJ1-2 | NA | TRBV20-1 | NA | CSAIGGSNYGYTF | TGCAGTGCCATCGGGGGCTCTAACTATGGCTACACCTTC
TRBJ1-5 | many | TRBV15 | NA | CATSSQGNQPQHF | TGTGCCACCAGTTCCCAGGGGAATCAGCCCCAGCATTTT
TRBJ1-1 | NA | TRBV15 | NA | CATSRDGLSNTEAFF | TGTGCCACCAGCAGAGATGGGCTCTCGAACACTGAAGCTTTCTTT
TRBJ2-7 | many | TRBV10-3 | NA | CAIREGTEQYF | TGTGCCATCAGGGAGGGGACCGAGCAGTACTTC
TRBJ2-3 | few | TRBV29-1 | TRBD2 | CSVDGGRGGSTDTQYF | TGCAGCGTTGATGGGGGCCGGGGGGGTAGCACAGATACGCAGTATTTT
TRBJ2-7 | NA | TRBV7-2 | NA | CASSLAAGYSYEQYF | TGTGCCAGCAGCTTAGCGGCGGGTTACTCCTACGAGCAGTACTTC
TRBJ2-5 | few | TRBV10-3 | NA | CAISEKQKETQYF | TGTGCCATCAGTGAGAAGCAGAAAGAGACCCAGTACTTC
TRBJ2-5 | NA | TRBV6-1 | NA | CASSPPAGHGTQYF | TGTGCCAGCAGTCCACCAGCGGGACACGGGACCCAGTACTTC